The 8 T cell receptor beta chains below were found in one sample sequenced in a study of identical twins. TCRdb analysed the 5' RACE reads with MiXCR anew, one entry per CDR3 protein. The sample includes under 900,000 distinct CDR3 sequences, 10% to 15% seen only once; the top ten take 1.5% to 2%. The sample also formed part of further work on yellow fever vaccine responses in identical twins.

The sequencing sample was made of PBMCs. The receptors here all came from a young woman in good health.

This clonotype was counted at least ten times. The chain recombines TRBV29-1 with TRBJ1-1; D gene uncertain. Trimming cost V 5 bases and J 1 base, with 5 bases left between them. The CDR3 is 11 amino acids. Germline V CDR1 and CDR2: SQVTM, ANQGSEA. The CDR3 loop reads CSVLQNTEAFF. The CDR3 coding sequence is TGCAGCGTTCTACAGAACACTGAAGCTTTCTTT.

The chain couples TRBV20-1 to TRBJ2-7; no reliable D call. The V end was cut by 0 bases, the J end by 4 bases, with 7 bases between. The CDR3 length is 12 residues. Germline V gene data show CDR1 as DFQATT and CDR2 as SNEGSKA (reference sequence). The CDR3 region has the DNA TGCAGTGCTAGAGAAGACGGGTACGAGCAGTACGTC. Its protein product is CSAREDGYEQYV.

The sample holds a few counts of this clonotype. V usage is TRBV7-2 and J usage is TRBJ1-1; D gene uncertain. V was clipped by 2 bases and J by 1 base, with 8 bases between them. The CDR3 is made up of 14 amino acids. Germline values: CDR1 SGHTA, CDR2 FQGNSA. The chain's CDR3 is CASSLLEQNTEAFF. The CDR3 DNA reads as TGTGCCAGCAGCTTATTGGAACAGAACACTGAAGCTTTCTTT.

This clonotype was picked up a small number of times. DNA for the CDR3: TGTGCCAGCAGCTTAGGACTAGCGGGGGCCCCCCAAGAGACCCAGTACTTC. It codes for CASSLGLAGAPQETQYF. The gene calls are TRBV7-2 and TRBJ2-5, with 12 nucleotides matching TRBD2. The V gene's germline CDR1 is SGHTA and CDR2 FQGNSA. V was clipped by 1 base and J by 1 base; unmatched bases: 4. The CDR3 covers 17 residues.

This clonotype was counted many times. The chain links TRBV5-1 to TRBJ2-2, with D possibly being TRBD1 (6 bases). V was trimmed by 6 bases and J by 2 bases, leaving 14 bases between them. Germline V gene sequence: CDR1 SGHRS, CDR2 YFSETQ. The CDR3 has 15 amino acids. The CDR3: CASMVRTDNTGELFF. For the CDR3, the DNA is TGCGCCAGCATGGTGAGGACAGACAACACCGGGGAGCTGTTTTTT.

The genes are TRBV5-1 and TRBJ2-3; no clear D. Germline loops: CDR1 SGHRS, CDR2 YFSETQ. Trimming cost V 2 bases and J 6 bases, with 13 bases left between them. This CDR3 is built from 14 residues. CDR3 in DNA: TGCGCCAGCAGCTTTCCCCCGGTGGCGGATACGCAGTATTTT. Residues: CASSFPPVADTQYF.

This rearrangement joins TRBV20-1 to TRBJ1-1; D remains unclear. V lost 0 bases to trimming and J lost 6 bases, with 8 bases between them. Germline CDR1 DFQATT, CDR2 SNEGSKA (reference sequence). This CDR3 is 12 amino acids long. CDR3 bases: TGCAGTGCTAGAGATGTGGGCTCTGAAGCTTTCTTT. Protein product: CSARDVGSEAFF.

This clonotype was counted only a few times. The CDR3 nucleotides are TGTGCCACCAGTGAGGCTGGACAGGGGGATTACTATGGCTACACCTTC. Translating it yields CATSEAGQGDYYGYTF. The gene calls are TRBV24-1 and TRBJ1-2; 10 bases fit TRBD1. The germline CDR1 and CDR2 sequences are KGHDR and SFDVKD. The junction had 7 bases not matched to a gene; V was cut back by 4 bases and J by 3 bases. CDR3 length equals 16 residues.